This TCR beta chain was recovered during a study of OX40 agonist ivuxolimab in advanced cancers. Background for the entire study: Ivuxolimab was a fully human IgG2 agonistic monoclonal antibody targeting the costimulatory receptor OX40 (CD134). Intravenous ivuxolimab was administered to patients every 2 weeks at six dose levels: 0.01, 0.1, 0.3, 1.5, 3 and 10 mg/kg. Among the 52 dose-escalation patients, some 20 had hepatocellular carcinoma, approximately 15 melanoma, 9 renal cell carcinoma and 9 head and neck cancer. In the dose-escalation cohort, nearly 85% of patients were male, and the mean age was approximately 60 years with a range of 23 to 79. Patients were allowed to have had prior anti-PD-1, anti-PD-L1 or anti-CTLA-4 therapy, and around 40% of the dose-escalation patients had previously received checkpoint inhibitors. Partial responses occurred in three dose-escalation patients: two with cutaneous melanoma and one with hepatocellular carcinoma. Peripheral TCRbeta sequencing was intended to test whether TCR sequence diversity was altered and clonal T-cell expansion was caused by ivuxolimab. The paper describes the monotherapy dose-escalation part (N ≈ 52 patients) of the phase I trial of ivuxolimab.

Points on this clone: Its antigen specificity is not known. Nothing much larger sits one base from this clone, and base qualities are not available.

Summary of the overall study and its limitations: In partial responders in the 0.1-3.0 mg/kg groups, normalized peripheral clonal expansion was found to be among the lowest, especially among CD8+ T cells. The antigen specificity of the peripheral T cells that underwent clonal expansion was not determined. Low levels of normalized T-cell clonal expansion were also seen in some patients who did not respond. At doses from 0.1 to 3.0 mg/kg, clonal expansion was seen in both CD4+ and CD8+ blood T cells between baseline and week 6. After ivuxolimab, more expanded clones were found on average in CD8+ T cells than in CD4+ T cells.

V lost 2 bases and J lost 8 bases; the stretch between them is 15 bases long. CDR1 and CDR2 (ENHRY, SYGVKD) derive from the germline V gene. The CDR3, from cysteine to phenylalanine, totals 14 residues. Only CDR3 DNA remains: 42 bases, in frame from the first base. Patients with autoimmune disease history or receiving systemic immunosuppression were excluded from the trial. Peripheral blood for TCR sequencing was collected from all dose cohorts at baseline, on cycle 4 day 1, and on cycle 7 day 1. Samples came from an open-label, multicenter, first-in-human phase I dose-escalation trial of ivuxolimab. Adults with locally advanced or metastatic melanoma, renal cell, hepatocellular, or head and neck squamous cell carcinoma were enrolled in the trial. Before TCR sequencing, CD4+ and CD8+ T cells were separately sorted from peripheral blood. For sequencing of the TCRbeta CDR3 region, genomic DNA was extracted from the sorted cells. The immunoSEQ Assay was used for sequencing of TCRbeta CDR3 regions. TCRdb holds this immuneACCESS table with in-frame rearrangements only. Some clones are missing; in checked studies, unresolved V genes explain under half, and the rest has no known cause. Counted in this sample were tens of thousands of clones; around four fifths of them appeared once. Around 2% of the sample is taken by the ten largest.

The rearranged segments are TRBV10-3 and TRBJ1-2; confidence is insufficient to name the D gene. This specimen consisted of CD4+ or CD8+ T cells sorted from blood, obtained in a trial of the OX40 agonist ivuxolimab. The sequence was collected from an adult with an advanced solid tumor such as melanoma, head and neck, liver or kidney cancer. The CDR3 reads CAISEKMDAFGYTF. The nucleotide sequence is given as TGTGCCATCAGTGAGAAGATGGACGCGTTCGGCTACACCTTC.